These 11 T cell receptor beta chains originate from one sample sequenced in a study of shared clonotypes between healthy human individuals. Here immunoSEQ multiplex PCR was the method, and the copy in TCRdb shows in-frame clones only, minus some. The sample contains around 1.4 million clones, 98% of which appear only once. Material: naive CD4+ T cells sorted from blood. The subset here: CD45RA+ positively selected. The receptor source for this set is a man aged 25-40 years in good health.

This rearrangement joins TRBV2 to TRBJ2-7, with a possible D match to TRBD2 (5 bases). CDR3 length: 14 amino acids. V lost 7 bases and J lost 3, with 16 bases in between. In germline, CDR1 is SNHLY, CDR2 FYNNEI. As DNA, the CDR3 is TGTGCCAGCAAACCCCATCCGGGAAACTACGAGCAGTACTTC. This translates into CASKPHPGNYEQYF.

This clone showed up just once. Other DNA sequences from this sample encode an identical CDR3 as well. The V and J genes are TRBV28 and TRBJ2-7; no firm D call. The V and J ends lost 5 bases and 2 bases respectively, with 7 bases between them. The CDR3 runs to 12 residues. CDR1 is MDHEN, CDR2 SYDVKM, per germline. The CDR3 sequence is CASSLSPYEQYF. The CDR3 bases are TGTGCCAGCAGTCTCTCGCCCTACGAGCAGTACTTC.

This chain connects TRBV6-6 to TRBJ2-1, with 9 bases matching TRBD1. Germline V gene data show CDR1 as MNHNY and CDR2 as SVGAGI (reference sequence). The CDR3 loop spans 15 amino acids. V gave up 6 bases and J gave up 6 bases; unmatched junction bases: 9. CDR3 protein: CASRTGTGSTNEQFF. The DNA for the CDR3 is TGTGCCAGCAGGACCGGGACAGGGTCTACCAATGAGCAGTTCTTC.

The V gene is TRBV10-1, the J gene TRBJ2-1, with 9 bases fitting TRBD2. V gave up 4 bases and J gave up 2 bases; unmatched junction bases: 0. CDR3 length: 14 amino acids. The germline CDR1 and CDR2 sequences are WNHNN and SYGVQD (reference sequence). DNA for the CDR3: TGCGCCAGCAGTGCTAGCGGGACCTACAATGAGCAGTTCTTC. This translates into CASSASGTYNEQFF.

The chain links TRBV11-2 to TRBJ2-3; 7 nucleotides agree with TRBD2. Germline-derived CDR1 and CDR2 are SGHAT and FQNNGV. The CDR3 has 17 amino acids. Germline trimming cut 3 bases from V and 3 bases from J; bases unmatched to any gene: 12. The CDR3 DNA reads TGTGCCAGCAGCTTCGGGAGGAGCGCCAAATCAACAGATACGCAGTATTTT. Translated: CASSFGRSAKSTDTQYF.

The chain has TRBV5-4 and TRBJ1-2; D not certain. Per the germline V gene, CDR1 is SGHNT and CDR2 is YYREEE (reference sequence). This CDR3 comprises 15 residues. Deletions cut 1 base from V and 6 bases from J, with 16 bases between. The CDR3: CASSLPGADGDGYTF. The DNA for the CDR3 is TGTGCCAGCAGCTTGCCGGGAGCCGATGGGGATGGCTACACCTTC.

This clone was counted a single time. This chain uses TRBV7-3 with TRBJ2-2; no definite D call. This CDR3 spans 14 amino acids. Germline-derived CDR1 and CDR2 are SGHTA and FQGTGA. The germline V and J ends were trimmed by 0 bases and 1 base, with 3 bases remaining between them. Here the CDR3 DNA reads TGTGCCAGCAGCTTAACCCTGAACACCGGGGAGCTGTTTTTT. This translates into CASSLTLNTGELFF.

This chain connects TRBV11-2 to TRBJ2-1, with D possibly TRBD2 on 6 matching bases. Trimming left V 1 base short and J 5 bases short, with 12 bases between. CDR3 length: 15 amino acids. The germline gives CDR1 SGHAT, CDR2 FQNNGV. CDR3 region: CASSLAAGRHNEQFF. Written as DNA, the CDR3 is TGTGCCAGCAGCTTAGCCGCAGGGAGGCACAATGAGCAGTTCTTC. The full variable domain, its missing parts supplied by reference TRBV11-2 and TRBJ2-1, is EAGVAQSPRYKIIEKRQSVAFWCNPISGHATLYWYQQILGQGPKLLIQFQNNGVVDDSQLPKDRFSAERLKGVDSTLKIQPAKLEDSAVYLCASSLAAGRHNEQFFGPGTRLTVL.

For the CDR3, the DNA is TGTGCCAGCACTGCGGCTAGCACAGATACGCAGTATTTT. It encodes CASTAASTDTQYF. The chain joins TRBV6-1 to TRBJ2-3; D ambiguous. Germline assignment: CDR1 MNHNS and CDR2 SASEGT. The CDR3 totals 13 residues. V gave up 7 bases and J gave up 0 bases, with 8 bases separating them.

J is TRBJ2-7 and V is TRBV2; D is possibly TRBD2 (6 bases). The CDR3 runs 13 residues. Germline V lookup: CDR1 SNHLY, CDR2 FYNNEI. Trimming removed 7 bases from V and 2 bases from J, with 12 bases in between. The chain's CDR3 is CASKLADTYEQYF. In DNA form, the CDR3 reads TGTGCCAGCAAATTAGCGGATACCTACGAGCAGTACTTC.

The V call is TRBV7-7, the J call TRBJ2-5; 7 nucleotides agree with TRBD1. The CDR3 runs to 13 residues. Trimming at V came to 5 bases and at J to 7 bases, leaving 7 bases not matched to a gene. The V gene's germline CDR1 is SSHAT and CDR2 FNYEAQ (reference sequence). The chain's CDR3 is CASSVDRDGTQYF. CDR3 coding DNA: TGTGCCAGCAGCGTTGACAGGGACGGGACCCAGTACTTC.